A selection of T cell receptor beta chains follows, all from one sample in a study of T cell repertoires and HLA-DP antigens. For these receptors, no antigen is known. Sequenced by immunoSEQ multiplex PCR; TCRdb stores in-frame clones only, minus some. The profile shows about 110,000 clones, about 91% of them singletons. Sequencing used CD4+ T cells from PBMCs. Source of these receptors: a woman under 30 in good health and CMV-seronegative. The CDR3 runs from the conserved cysteine through the conserved F or W. D genes are given only for firm matches. Clone size is not always given. Where it is, it says once, few, many or a class for expanded clones.

d_gene	v_gene	j_gene	abundance	CDR3aa	CDR3nt
-	TRBV7-2	TRBJ2-5	once	CASSEQETQYF	TGTGCCAGCAGCGAGCAAGAGACCCAGTACTTC
-	TRBV28	TRBJ2-7	-	CASNSRTPSSYEQYF	TGTGCCAGCAATAGTAGGACCCCGAGCTCCTACGAGCAGTACTTC
-	TRBV29-1	TRBJ1-2	-	CSVAGRVRGYTF	TGCAGCGTTGCGGGGAGGGTACGAGGCTACACCTTC
-	TRBV4-1	TRBJ2-1	-	CASSQDAKLSSYNEQFF	TGCGCCAGCAGCCAAGATGCCAAGCTGAGCTCCTACAATGAGCAGTTCTTC
-	TRBV29-1	TRBJ1-1	-	CSATGTLFGAFF	TGCAGCGCCACCGGGACCCTCTTTGGAGCTTTCTTT
TRBD1	TRBV19	TRBJ1-4	once	CATRTGGIEKLFF	TGTGCCACTCGGACAGGGGGTATTGAAAAACTGTTTTTT
TRBD2	TRBV5-1	TRBJ2-5	-	CASSLMSYGRAGETQYF	TGCGCCAGCAGCTTGATGTCGTACGGGAGGGCGGGAGAGACCCAGTACTTC
TRBD1	TRBV7-8	TRBJ1-2	-	CASSISRTGEDGYTF	TGTGCCAGCAGCATATCCCGGACAGGGGAGGATGGCTACACCTTC
TRBD1	TRBV5-4	TRBJ1-2	-	CASSTPFWTGGAGYTF	TGTGCCAGCAGCACCCCTTTTTGGACAGGGGGCGCCGGCTACACCTTC
TRBD1	TRBV18	TRBJ2-1	-	CASSPYPETGSNEQFF	TGTGCCAGCTCACCGTACCCCGAGACAGGGAGTAATGAGCAGTTCTTC
TRBD2	TRBV12-5	TRBJ2-3	once	CASGLQLAIEQYF	TGTGCTAGTGGTTTGCAACTAGCGATAGAGCAGTATTTT
TRBD1	TRBV10-2	TRBJ2-3	-	CASSEFDRGLYTDTQYF	TGCGCCAGCAGTGAGTTTGACAGGGGGCTTTATACAGATACGCAGTATTTT
-	TRBV4-1	TRBJ1-6	-	CASSQEQDNYNSPLHF	TGCGCCAGCAGCCAGGAACAGGATAACTATAATTCACCCCTCCACTTT
-	TRBV28	TRBJ1-5	-	CASSLDSNQPQHF	TGTGCCAGCAGCCTGGACAGCAATCAGCCCCAGCATTTT
-	TRBV6-5	TRBJ1-3	once	CASSYSTGYGNTIYF	TGTGCCAGCAGTTACTCAACAGGGTACGGAAACACCATATATTTT
-	TRBV19	TRBJ2-3	-	CASSIGAADTQYF	TGTGCCAGTAGTATAGGGGCGGCAGATACGCAGTATTTT
-	TRBV13	TRBJ2-2	-	CASSLVGDWGPNTGELFF	TGTGCCAGCAGCTTAGTGGGGGATTGGGGCCCGAACACCGGGGAGCTGTTTTTT
-	TRBV5-1	TRBJ2-1	-	CASSLEGDYNEQFF	TGCGCCAGCAGCTTGGAGGGGGACTACAATGAGCAGTTCTTC
TRBD2	TRBV11-2	TRBJ2-1	-	CASSRLKLAGATYYNEQFF	TGTGCCAGCAGCCGCCTAAAACTAGCGGGAGCAACCTACTACAATGAGCAGTTCTTC
-	TRBV7-8	TRBJ1-5	once	CASWVGVGNQPQHF	TGTGCCAGCTGGGTGGGGGTAGGCAATCAGCCCCAGCATTTT
-	TRBV28	TRBJ2-5	-	CASSLSQVTQYF	TGTGCCAGCAGTTTGAGTCAAGTGACCCAGTACTTC
TRBD2	TRBV7-8	TRBJ2-1	-	CASSFPQAGGYNEQFF	TGTGCCAGCAGCTTCCCCCAGGCGGGAGGATACAATGAGCAGTTCTTC
-	TRBV11-2	TRBJ2-1	-	CASSPLWKPNEQFF	TGTGCCAGCAGCCCACTTTGGAAGCCTAATGAGCAGTTCTTC
-	TRBV7-2	TRBJ1-2	-	CASSLLIGATGSYGYTF	TGTGCCAGCAGCCTGCTGATTGGGGCCACGGGGTCATATGGCTACACCTTC
TRBD1	TRBV27	TRBJ1-1	-	CASSLYPPGQGNTEAFF	TGTGCCAGCAGTTTATACCCCCCCGGACAGGGGAACACTGAAGCTTTCTTT
TRBD1	TRBV5-4	TRBJ2-1	-	CAFPTGSSYNEQFF	TGTGCCTTTCCGACAGGGAGCTCCTACAATGAGCAGTTCTTC
-	TRBV7-6	TRBJ1-5	few	CASSLARYQPQHF	TGTGCCAGCAGCTTAGCCAGATATCAGCCCCAGCATTTT
-	TRBV28	TRBJ1-5	-	CASTRGSHQPQHF	TGTGCCAGCACTCGGGGGTCCCATCAGCCCCAGCATTTT
-	TRBV5-4	TRBJ1-3	-	CASSAGSLGNTIYF	TGTGCCAGCTCCGCGGGGAGCCTTGGAAACACCATATATTTT
-	TRBV4-1	TRBJ2-5	-	CASSQDLTGQVETQYF	TGCGCCAGCAGCCAAGATTTAACGGGTCAGGTGGAGACCCAGTACTTC
TRBD1	TRBV7-2	TRBJ2-1	-	CASSLRTGREQFF	TGTGCCAGCAGCTTGCGGACAGGGAGGGAGCAGTTCTTC
-	TRBV29-1	TRBJ1-2	-	CSVRRGEGGYTF	TGCAGCGTTAGGCGGGGAGAGGGTGGCTACACCTTC
-	TRBV28	TRBJ2-7	once	CASSENSYEQYF	TGTGCCAGCAGTGAGAACTCCTACGAGCAGTACTTC
TRBD1	TRBV11-2	TRBJ1-6	-	CASSLQGEYNSPLHF	TGTGCCAGCAGCTTACAGGGGGAGTATAATTCACCCCTCCACTTT
TRBD1	TRBV5-1	TRBJ2-6	-	CASSLGDRGNSGANVLTF	TGCGCCAGCAGCTTAGGGGACAGGGGGAACTCTGGGGCCAACGTCCTGACTTTC
TRBD1	TRBV4-3	TRBJ1-6	-	CASSQGTGQSPLHF	TGCGCCAGCAGCCAAGGGACAGGGCAATCACCCCTCCACTTT
TRBD1	TRBV30	TRBJ2-6	-	CAWSDRGINGANVLTF	TGTGCCTGGAGTGACAGGGGGATAAATGGGGCCAACGTCCTGACTTTC
-	TRBV15	TRBJ1-2	-	CATSIQGDYGYTF	TGTGCCACCAGCATCCAAGGGGACTATGGCTACACCTTC
-	TRBV4-1	TRBJ2-3	once	CASSQVHSSQYF	TGCGCCAGCAGCCAAGTGCACAGCTCGCAATATTTT
TRBD1	TRBV7-9	TRBJ2-5	-	CASSLWIGGTPNPHHF	TGTGCCAGCAGCTTATGGATAGGGGGCACCCCCAATCCCCATCACTTC
TRBD2	TRBV19	TRBJ2-1	many	CASSPGLADSYNEQFF	TGTGCCAGTAGTCCGGGACTAGCGGACTCCTACAATGAGCAGTTCTTC
TRBD1	TRBV10-3	TRBJ1-5	-	CAISDIGTGSQPQHF	TGTGCCATCAGTGACATTGGGACAGGATCTCAGCCCCAGCATTTT
-	TRBV14	TRBJ2-1	-	CASSQYTLQFF	TGTGCCAGCAGCCAATATACGTTGCAGTTCTTC
-	TRBV7-2	TRBJ2-3	-	CASSFWGGAGGDTQYF	TGTGCCAGCAGCTTCTGGGGGGGGGCAGGAGGAGATACGCAGTATTTT
-	TRBV19	TRBJ1-1	-	CASSMVAANEAFF	TGTGCCAGTAGTATGGTGGCAGCTAATGAAGCTTTCTTT
-	TRBV4-3	TRBJ1-1	-	CASSHMIIRGPVEAFF	TGCGCCAGCAGCCACATGATTATCCGGGGCCCTGTAGAAGCTTTCTTT
TRBD1	TRBV28	TRBJ1-2	once	CASSLWSGTGYGYTF	TGTGCCAGCAGTTTATGGTCCGGGACAGGGTACGGCTACACCTTC
TRBD1	TRBV4-2	TRBJ1-2	once	CASSQDYGDRVRGYTF	TGTGCCAGCAGCCAAGATTATGGGGACAGGGTACGTGGCTACACCTTC
TRBD1	TRBV19	TRBJ2-1	-	CASSTGVRLFF	TGTGCCAGCAGTACAGGGGTCCGTCTGTTCTTC